A few counts support the clone carrying this TCR beta chain. Treatment given: preoperative locoregional IRX-2 cytokine immunotherapy. Patients received preoperative, locoregional IRX-2 cytokine immunotherapy in a phase Ib study. The V gene's germline CDR1 is SQVTM and CDR2 ANQGSEA. Trimming pared 3 bases from V and 3 bases from J, leaving 10 bases between. The CDR3 has 13 residues. Sequenced by immunoSEQ multiplex PCR; TCRdb stores in-frame clones only, minus some. The profile shows about 98,000 clones, 86% of them singletons. The data were obtained in a study of preoperative IRX-2 immunotherapy in early breast cancer.

Sequenced material: tumor tissue, taken after IRX-2 immunotherapy. The receptor was isolated from a human donor with breast cancer. The chain couples TRBV29-1 to TRBJ2-3; either TRBD1 or TRBD2 may fit D (6 bases each). The CDR3: CSVDRGGTDTQYF. CDR3 in DNA: TGCAGCGTTGACAGGGGAGGTACAGATACGCAGTATTTT.